The source of this T cell receptor beta chain is a study of cytotoxic CD8 clonotypes in ibrutinib-treated CLL. Study-wide findings and caveats: Few clonotypes were public, and these shrank or held steady under treatment.

Profiling relied on immunoSEQ multiplex PCR, and the TCRdb table lists in-frame clones only, not all of them. The sample has about 30,000 clones, 62% seen once. TCR beta library input comprised about 1.8 micrograms of genomic DNA from cryopreserved PBMCs. Germline loops: CDR1 KGHSH, CDR2 LQKENI. V lost 0 bases, J lost 8 bases, and 10 bases lay in between. This CDR3 contains 13 residues. This clone came up once. Its antigen is undetermined. Specimen: PBMCs, collected before ibrutinib treatment. The chain is built from TRBV18 and TRBJ1-1; D ambiguous. The TCR comes from a human donor with chronic lymphocytic leukemia. Written as DNA, the CDR3 is TGTGCCAGCTCACCACCCGAGGCCCTAGAAGCTTTCTTT. As protein: CASSPPEALEAFF.